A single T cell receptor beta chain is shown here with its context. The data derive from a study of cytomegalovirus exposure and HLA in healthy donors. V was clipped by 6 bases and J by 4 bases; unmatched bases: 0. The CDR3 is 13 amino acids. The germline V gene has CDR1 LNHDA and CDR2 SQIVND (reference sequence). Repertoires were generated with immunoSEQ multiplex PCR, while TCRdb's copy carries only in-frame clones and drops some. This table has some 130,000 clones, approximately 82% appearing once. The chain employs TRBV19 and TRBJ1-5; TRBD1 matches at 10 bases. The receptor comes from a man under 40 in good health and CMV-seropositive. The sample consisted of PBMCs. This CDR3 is CASRGQGNQPQHF. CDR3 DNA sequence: TGTGCCAGTAGGGGACAGGGGAATCAGCCCCAGCATTTT.